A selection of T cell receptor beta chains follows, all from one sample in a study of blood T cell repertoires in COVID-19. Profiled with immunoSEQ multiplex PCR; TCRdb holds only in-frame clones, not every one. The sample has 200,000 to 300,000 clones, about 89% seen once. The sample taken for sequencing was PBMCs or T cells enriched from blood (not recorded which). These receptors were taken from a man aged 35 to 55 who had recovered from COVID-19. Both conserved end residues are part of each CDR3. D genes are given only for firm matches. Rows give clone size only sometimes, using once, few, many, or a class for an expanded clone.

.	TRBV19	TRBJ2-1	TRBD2	CASRGAGFGNEQFF	TGTGCCAGTCGCGGAGCGGGGTTTGGCAATGAGCAGTTCTTC
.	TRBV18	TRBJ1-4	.	CASSPMTGSNEKLFF	TGTGCCAGCTCACCTATGACAGGTTCCAATGAAAAACTGTTTTTT
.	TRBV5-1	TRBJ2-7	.	CASSLALQGGEQYF	TGCGCCAGCAGCTTGGCTCTGCAGGGCGGCGAGCAGTACTTC
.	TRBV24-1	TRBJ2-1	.	CATSNRGAPRNEQFF	TGTGCCACCTCAAACCGGGGGGCGCCGAGGAATGAGCAGTTCTTC
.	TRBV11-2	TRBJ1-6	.	CASSPGQINSPLHF	TGTGCCAGCAGCCCCGGACAGATTAATTCACCCCTCCACTTT
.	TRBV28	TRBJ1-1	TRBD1	CASSLSDRVGAFF	TGTGCCAGCAGTTTATCCGACAGGGTTGGAGCTTTCTTT
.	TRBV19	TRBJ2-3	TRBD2	CASSMILAGVGLGTDTQYF	TGTGCCAGTAGTATGATTCTAGCGGGAGTAGGACTGGGTACAGATACGCAGTATTTT
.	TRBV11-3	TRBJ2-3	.	CASSLNGLVFSTDTQYF	TGTGCCAGCAGCCTGAATGGACTGGTTTTTAGCACAGATACGCAGTATTTT
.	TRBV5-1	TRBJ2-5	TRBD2	CASSPGLAGFQETQYF	TGCGCCAGCAGCCCAGGACTAGCGGGGTTCCAAGAGACCCAGTACTTC
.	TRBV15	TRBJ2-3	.	CATSTSPSDTQYF	TGTGCCACCAGCACTTCCCCGTCAGATACGCAGTATTTT
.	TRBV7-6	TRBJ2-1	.	CASSLGRAYDNEQFF	TGTGCCAGCAGCCTAGGGCGGGCGTATGACAATGAGCAGTTCTTC
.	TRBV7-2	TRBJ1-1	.	CASSFPGGFEAFF	TGTGCCAGCAGCTTTCCGGGGGGGTTTGAAGCTTTCTTT
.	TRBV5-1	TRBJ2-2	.	CASSLAAQRDTGELFF	TGCGCCAGCAGCTTGGCCGCACAGAGAGACACCGGGGAGCTGTTTTTT
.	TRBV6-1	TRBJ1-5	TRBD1	CASSGLGTGGSQPQHF	TGTGCCAGCAGTGGATTGGGGACAGGAGGTAGTCAGCCCCAGCATTTT
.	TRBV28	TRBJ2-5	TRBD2	CASSLPGLAGGRQETQYF	TGTGCCAGCAGTTTACCCGGACTAGCGGGAGGTCGGCAAGAGACCCAGTACTTC
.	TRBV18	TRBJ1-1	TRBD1	CASSPLVTGTGGGTEAFF	TGTGCCAGCTCACCGCTCGTCACCGGGACAGGGGGCGGCACTGAAGCTTTCTTT
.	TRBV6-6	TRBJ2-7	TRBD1	CASRAPGQVYEQYF	TGTGCCAGCAGGGCACCGGGACAGGTCTACGAGCAGTACTTC
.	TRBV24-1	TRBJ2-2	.	CATSDFWLTGELFF	TGTGCCACCAGTGATTTCTGGCTCACCGGGGAGCTGTTTTTT
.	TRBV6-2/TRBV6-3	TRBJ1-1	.	CASSLVGSSTEAFF	TGTGCCAGCAGTCTGGTGGGCTCGAGCACTGAAGCTTTCTTT
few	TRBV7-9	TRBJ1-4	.	CASSLLPGAELFF	TGTGCCAGCAGCCTACTCCCAGGGGCCGAACTGTTTTTT
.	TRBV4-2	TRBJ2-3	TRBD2	CASSQDLGGGVADTQYF	TGTGCCAGCAGCCAAGATCTGGGCGGGGGGGTTGCAGATACGCAGTATTTT
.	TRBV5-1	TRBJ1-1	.	CASSTHPSDRVKNTEAFF	TGCGCCAGCAGCACGCACCCATCGGACAGAGTAAAGAACACTGAAGCTTTCTTT
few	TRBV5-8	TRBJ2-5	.	CASSLPLHRTSQETQYF	TGTGCCAGCAGCTTGCCCCTCCACAGGACCAGCCAAGAGACCCAGTACTTC
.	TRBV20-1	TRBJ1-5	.	CSASAGAGQPQHF	TGCAGTGCTAGTGCAGGGGCTGGGCAGCCCCAGCATTTT